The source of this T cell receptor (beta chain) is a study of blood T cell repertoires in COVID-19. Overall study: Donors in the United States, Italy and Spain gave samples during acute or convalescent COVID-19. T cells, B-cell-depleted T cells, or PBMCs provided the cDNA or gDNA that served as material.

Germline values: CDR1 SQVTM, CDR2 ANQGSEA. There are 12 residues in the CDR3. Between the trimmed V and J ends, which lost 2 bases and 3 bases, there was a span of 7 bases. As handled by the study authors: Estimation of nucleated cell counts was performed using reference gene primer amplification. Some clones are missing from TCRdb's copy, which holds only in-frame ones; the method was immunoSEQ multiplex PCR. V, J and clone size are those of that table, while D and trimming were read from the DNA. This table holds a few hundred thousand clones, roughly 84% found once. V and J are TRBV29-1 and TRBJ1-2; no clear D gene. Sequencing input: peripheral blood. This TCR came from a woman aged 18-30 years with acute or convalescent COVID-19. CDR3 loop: CSVEHGDYGYTF. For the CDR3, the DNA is TGCAGCGTTGAACACGGAGACTATGGCTACACCTTC.